The 29 T cell receptor beta chains presented below share a single source sample, sequenced in a study of T cell repertoires in cytomegalovirus infection (dated by TCRdb to about 2019). Sequencing took place on an Illumina HiSeq 1500. TCRdb handled the public reads itself, with Q25 trimming in fastp and clone calling in MiXCR, and kept productive beta chains. Duplicate CDR3 protein sequences are folded into a single record with the most common DNA and genes. Present in this sample are 200,000 to 300,000 distinct CDR3 sequences, about 12% of which were seen just once. Clones ranked in the top ten supply 1.5% to 2% of the sample. The sample taken for sequencing was PBMCs. The receptors originated from a human donor in good health (CMV status not recorded). Some clones in this sample may be carry-over from other donors' samples.

The table lists this clonotype with a few counts. The chain couples TRBV24-1 to TRBJ2-3, with D uncertain. V shed 9 bases and J shed 5 bases, with 11 bases lying between them. This CDR3 contains 12 residues. CDR1 is KGHDR and CDR2 is SFDVKD in the germline V gene. The chain's CDR3 is CATGDDEDTQYF. The CDR3 DNA reads as TGTGCCACCGGGGATGACGAAGATACGCAGTATTTT.

The table lists this clonotype with many counts. The chain employs TRBV12-3 or TRBV12-4 and TRBJ1-1, with D possibly TRBD1 on 5 matching bases. CDR3 length equals 13 residues. Trimming cost V 6 bases and J 10 bases, with 18 bases left between them. CDR3 coding DNA: TGTGCCAGCAGGCAAAGACAGTTCGGAGGAGCTTTCTTT. This gives the protein CASRQRQFGGAFF.

At least ten counts were recorded for this clonotype. This chain links TRBV10-3 with TRBJ1-1, with TRBD1 matching 7 bases. V trimming: 6 bases; J trimming: 1 base; junction bases outside the gene matches: 2. Germline V gene lookup returns CDR1 ENHRY and CDR2 SYGVKD. The CDR3 has 13 amino acids. As DNA, the CDR3 is TGTGCCATCAGCCGGACAGGGAACACTGAAGCTTTCTTT. Its translation: CAISRTGNTEAFF.

A single count supports this clonotype. The V gene is TRBV6-2 or TRBV6-3, the J gene TRBJ2-6, with D maybe TRBD1 (5 bases). V lost 2 bases to trimming and J lost 0 bases, with 8 bases between them. Germline V gene sequence: CDR1 MNHEY, CDR2 SVGEGT. The CDR3 sequence is 16 residues long. CDR3 bases: TGTGCCAGCAGTTACCCAGGGATCTCTGGGGCCAACGTCCTGACTTTC. Its protein product is CASSYPGISGANVLTF.

The chain couples TRBV7-9 to TRBJ1-1; possible D gene TRBD1, 6 bases. CDR3 length equals 15 residues. From germline, CDR1 is SEHNR and CDR2 FQNEAQ (reference sequence). V lost 5 bases and J lost 1, with 14 bases in between. The CDR3 DNA sequence: TGTGCCAGCAGCCCAATGGGACACCCGAACACTGAAGCTTTCTTT. This codes for CASSPMGHPNTEAFF.

This clonotype was seen repeatedly, ten times or more. The rearrangement uses TRBV12-3 or TRBV12-4 and TRBJ2-3, with 7 positions matching TRBD1. The CDR3 covers 17 residues. The junction had 14 bases not matched to a gene; V was cut back by 8 bases and J by 0 bases. The CDR3, as DNA: TGTGCCAGCCAACCTCGGCCCGGGACAGCTAGCACAGATACGCAGTATTTT. This sequence encodes CASQPRPGTASTDTQYF.

A few counts support this clonotype. This rearrangement joins TRBV2 to TRBJ1-1; D possibly corresponds to TRBD1 (5 bases). V lost 8 bases to trimming and J lost 1 base, with 14 bases between them. This CDR3 is 14 amino acids long. Germline V CDR1 and CDR2: SNHLY, FYNNEI. Written as DNA, the CDR3 is TGTGCCAGCGGCGACGGGACGACGAACACTGAAGCTTTCTTT. Translated, it gives CASGDGTTNTEAFF.

At least ten counts were recorded for this clonotype. The V and J genes are TRBV7-2 and TRBJ1-5; a possible D gene is TRBD1 (6 bases). V gave up 3 bases and J gave up 5 bases, with 8 bases separating them. This CDR3 region has 13 residues. Germline V lookup: CDR1 SGHTA, CDR2 FQGNSA. CDR3 nucleotide sequence: TGTGCCAGCAGCTTTAGGGGGGATCAGCCCCAGCATTTT. Protein product: CASSFRGDQPQHF.

This clonotype has ten or more counts. V and J are TRBV29-1 and TRBJ1-1; D remains unclear. The CDR3 extends over 13 amino acids. CDR1 is SQVTM, CDR2 ANQGSEA, per germline. The V gene lost 0 bases and the J gene lost 0 bases, with 5 bases spanning the gap. The CDR3 DNA is TGCAGCGTTGAAGACAATATGAACACTGAAGCTTTCTTT. Its protein product is CSVEDNMNTEAFF.

This clonotype was seen more than once but under ten times. The chain links TRBV24-1 to TRBJ2-1, with D maybe TRBD1 (6 bases). The CDR3 spans 12 residues. V was clipped by 6 bases and J by 4 bases, with 6 bases between them. Per the germline V gene, CDR1 is KGHDR and CDR2 is SFDVKD. DNA for the CDR3: TGTGCCACCAGTCAGGGGTACAATGAGCAGTTCTTC. Its translation is CATSQGYNEQFF.

This clonotype was seen many times. The chain joins TRBV6-2 or TRBV6-3 to TRBJ2-4; D is uncertain. CDR1 MNHEY and CDR2 SVGEGT come from the germline V gene. V lost 5 bases and J lost 8, with 7 bases in between. This CDR3 has 11 amino acids. Written as DNA, the CDR3 is TGTGCCAGCAGTACTTCAGACATTCAGTACTTC. Its protein is CASSTSDIQYF.

This clonotype was counted many times. The rearrangement uses TRBV4-2 and TRBJ2-6, with D possibly matching TRBD2 (5 bases). Deletions cut 0 bases from V and 4 bases from J, with 7 bases between. Germline V gives CDR1 LGHNA, CDR2 YNFKEQ. The CDR3 is made up of 15 amino acids. The CDR3 DNA sequence: TGTGCCAGCAGCCAAGAACTAGACGGGGCCAACGTCCTGACTTTC. Protein: CASSQELDGANVLTF.

The rearrangement uses TRBV7-2 and TRBJ2-3; 8 nucleotides match TRBD1. This CDR3 is 15 amino acids long. V was clipped by 5 bases and J by 5 bases; unmatched bases: 9. Germline CDR1 and CDR2: SGHTA and FQGNSA. The CDR3 here is CASSPDRGSGDTQYF. The CDR3 DNA sequence: TGTGCCAGCAGCCCCGACAGGGGAAGTGGAGATACGCAGTATTTT.

The chain carries TRBV20-1 and TRBJ2-7; TRBD1 might be the D (5 bases). V was trimmed by 2 bases and J by 5 bases, leaving 13 bases between them. The CDR3 sequence is 13 residues long. In germline, CDR1 is DFQATT, CDR2 SNEGSKA (reference sequence). The CDR3 loop is CSARYPGNHEQYF. DNA for the CDR3: TGCAGTGCTAGATACCCAGGGAATCACGAGCAGTACTTC.

There are many counts of this clonotype. The chain carries TRBV11-1 and TRBJ1-1, with TRBD1 identical over 8 bases. There are 15 residues in the CDR3. Germline V gene data show CDR1 as SGHAT and CDR2 as FQDESV (reference sequence). V shed 5 bases and J 0 bases; nucleotides not matched to a gene: 5. In nucleotides, the CDR3 is TGTGCCAGCAGCGCCCGGGACAGGTTGAACACTGAAGCTTTCTTT. Translated, it gives CASSARDRLNTEAFF.

This clonotype was found many times. The V and J genes are TRBV7-2 and TRBJ2-3; no clear D gene. Germline V lookup: CDR1 SGHTA, CDR2 FQGNSA. Trimming stripped 1 base from V and 2 bases from J, with 13 bases between. The CDR3 runs to 16 residues. This chain's CDR3 is CASSLDPGPSTDTQYF. In DNA form, the CDR3 reads TGTGCCAGCAGCTTAGACCCCGGGCCCTCCACAGATACGCAGTATTTT.

V is TRBV5-1 and J is TRBJ2-3; the D gene is possibly TRBD2 (6 bases). Trimming took 0 bases from V and 1 from J, leaving 18 bases between them. The CDR3 contains 18 residues. In germline, CDR1 is SGHRS, CDR2 YFSETQ. In DNA form, the CDR3 reads TGCGCCAGCAGCTTGGCCCTAGTTGCGGGAACTGGCACAGATACGCAGTATTTT. Its protein is CASSLALVAGTGTDTQYF.

In DNA form, the CDR3 reads TGTGCCAGCAGTACCGCTCGCGGGGAACAGCCCCAGCATTTT. Translated: CASSTARGEQPQHF. The genes are TRBV12-3 or TRBV12-4 and TRBJ1-5; no clear D gene. With 5 bases removed from V and 7 bases from J, the gap between germline ends came to 15 bases. The CDR3 is 14 residues long.

This sequence joins TRBV5-6 and TRBJ2-3, with D hard to call. This CDR3 is 14 amino acids long. V was cut by 3 bases and J by 4 bases, with 12 bases left in between. Germline V gene lookup returns CDR1 SGHDT and CDR2 YYEEEE. Written as DNA, the CDR3 is TGTGCCAGCAGCTCCGAATCAGGTGCAGATACGCAGTATTTT. It specifies CASSSESGADTQYF.

This clonotype has at least ten counts. The genes are TRBV7-2 and TRBJ2-5; D might be TRBD1 or TRBD2, each matching 6 bases. The V and J ends lost 5 bases and 5 bases respectively, with 18 bases between them. This CDR3 contains 15 residues. Germline CDR1 SGHTA, CDR2 FQGNSA. CDR3 coding DNA: TGTGCCAGCAGCCGTAAGGGGGGCGCAGGGGAGACCCAGTACTTC. It translates to CASSRKGGAGETQYF.

This clonotype was seen more than once but under ten times. The chain recombines TRBV12-3 or TRBV12-4 with TRBJ1-1; 8 bases are shared with TRBD1. CDR3 length: 14 residues. The junction had 7 bases not matched to a gene; V was cut back by 6 bases and J by 4 bases. The CDR3 spells CASRFGQGLTEAFF. The DNA for the CDR3 is TGTGCCAGCAGATTTGGACAGGGCCTCACTGAAGCTTTCTTT.

To note about this clonotype: One base away lies a much larger clone, so this may be a sequencing read error. This rearrangement joins TRBV5-3 to TRBJ2-5; no clear D gene. TRBV5-3 is classed as an ORF, of uncertain function. The CDR3 spans 12 residues. The DNA for the CDR3 is TGTGCCAGCAGCCTTCAACGAGAGACCCAGTGCTTC. It yields the protein CASSLQRETQCF.

The V gene is TRBV24-1, the J gene TRBJ2-5, with 8 bases aligning to TRBD1. Unmatched junction bases numbered 5, after V lost 2 bases and J lost 1 base. The CDR3 runs 16 residues. Germline V gene data show CDR1 as KGHDR and CDR2 as SFDVKD. The CDR3 DNA is TGTGCCACCAGTGATTCGGGGACAGGCGGCCAAGAGACCCAGTACTTC. It is translated as CATSDSGTGGQETQYF.

This clonotype has more than one count but fewer than ten. The rearrangement joins TRBV25-1 to TRBJ1-2; tentatively, D is TRBD1 (5 bases). The CDR3 has 14 amino acids. Per the germline V gene, CDR1 is MGHDK and CDR2 is SYGVNS. Trimming pared 6 bases from V and 7 bases from J, leaving 18 bases between. CDR3 amino acids: CASRGTHLVGGYTF. In DNA, the CDR3 is TGTGCCAGCAGGGGGACCCACTTAGTTGGTGGCTACACCTTC.

J is TRBJ2-1 and V is TRBV2; no clear D. This CDR3 is built from 13 residues. The germline V gene has CDR1 SNHLY and CDR2 FYNNEI. V lost 5 bases to trimming and J lost 10 bases, with 15 bases between them. This chain's CDR3 is CASSKDPLGEQFF. The CDR3, as DNA: TGTGCCAGCAGTAAGGACCCCTTAGGAGAGCAGTTCTTC.

The chain carries TRBV29-1 and TRBJ2-2; perhaps TRBD1 as D (6 bases). Germline CDR1 and CDR2: SQVTM and ANQGSEA. V gave up 6 bases and J gave up 7 bases, with 9 bases separating them. This CDR3 is 11 amino acids long. The CDR3 DNA sequence: TGCAGCGTCAGAGGGGGCGGGGAGCTGTTTTTT. Translation gives CSVRGGGELFF.

The chain employs TRBV7-9 and TRBJ1-2; TRBD1 agrees at 12 bases. Per the germline V gene, CDR1 is SEHNR and CDR2 is FQNEAQ (reference sequence). Germline trimming cut 5 bases from V and 8 bases from J; bases unmatched to any gene: 9. This CDR3 has 15 amino acids. The CDR3 DNA is TGTGCCAGCAGCGCCCTGGGACAGGGGGCGGACGGCTACACCTTC. Translating it yields CASSALGQGADGYTF.

This clonotype appeared many times. Relative to the germline gene, one junction end is altered; a read error may explain this. The CDR3 protein is CASSLARGQGAEERW. The CDR3 DNA reads TGTGCCAGCAGCTTAGCGAGAGGGCAGGGAGCTGAGGAGAGGTGG. The genes are TRBV7-2 and TRBJ1-1, with TRBD1 as a possible D gene (5 bases). CDR3 length: 15 residues. Germline CDR1 reads SGHTA; CDR2 reads FQGNSA.

This clonotype was recorded many times. DNA of the CDR3: TGTGCCAGCAGTTCTACGGCGGGGGCAGGGGGCTACACCTTC. Encoded protein: CASSSTAGAGGYTF. The gene calls are TRBV7-3 and TRBJ1-2, with D possibly being TRBD1 (6 bases). Trimming left V 6 bases short and J 8 bases short, with 19 bases between. This CDR3 region has 14 residues. Germline loops: CDR1 SGHTA, CDR2 FQGTGA.